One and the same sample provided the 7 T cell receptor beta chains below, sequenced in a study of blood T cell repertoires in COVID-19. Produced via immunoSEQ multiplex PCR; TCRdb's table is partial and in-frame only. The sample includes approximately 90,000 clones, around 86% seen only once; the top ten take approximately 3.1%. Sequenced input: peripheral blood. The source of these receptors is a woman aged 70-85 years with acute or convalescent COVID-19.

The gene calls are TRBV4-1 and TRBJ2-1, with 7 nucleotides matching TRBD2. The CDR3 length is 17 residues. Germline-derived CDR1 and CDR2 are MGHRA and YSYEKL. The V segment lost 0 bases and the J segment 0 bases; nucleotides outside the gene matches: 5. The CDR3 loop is CASSQEGLAGSYNEQFF. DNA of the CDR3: TGCGCCAGCAGCCAAGAAGGGTTAGCGGGCTCCTACAATGAGCAGTTCTTC.

CDR3 loop: CSVDSGRSYEQYF. As DNA, the CDR3 is TGCAGCGTTGACAGCGGCCGCTCCTACGAGCAGTACTTC. This rearrangement joins TRBV29-1 to TRBJ2-7, with D perhaps matching TRBD2 (5 bases). This CDR3 is 13 amino acids long. Germline-derived CDR1 and CDR2 are SQVTM and ANQGSEA. Trimming took off 3 bases at V and 0 bases at J, with 9 bases between the two ends.

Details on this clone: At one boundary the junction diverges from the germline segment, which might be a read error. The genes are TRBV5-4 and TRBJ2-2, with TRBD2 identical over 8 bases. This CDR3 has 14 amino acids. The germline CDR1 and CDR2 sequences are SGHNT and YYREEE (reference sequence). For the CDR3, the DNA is TGTGCCACCAGCCCCCGGGGGGGCCCCGGGGAGCTGTTTTTT. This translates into CATSPRGGPGELFF.

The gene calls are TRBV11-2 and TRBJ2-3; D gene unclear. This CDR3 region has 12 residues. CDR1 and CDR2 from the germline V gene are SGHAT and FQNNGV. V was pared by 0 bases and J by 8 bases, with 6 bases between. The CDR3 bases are TGTGCCAGCAGCTTAGATCTGGCTACGCAGTATTTT. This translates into CASSLDLATQYF.

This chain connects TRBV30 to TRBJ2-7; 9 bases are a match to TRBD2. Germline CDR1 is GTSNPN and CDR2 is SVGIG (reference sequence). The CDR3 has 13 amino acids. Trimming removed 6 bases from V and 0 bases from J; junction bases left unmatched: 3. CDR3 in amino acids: CACSSGSSYEQYF. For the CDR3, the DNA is TGTGCCTGTAGTAGCGGGAGCTCCTACGAGCAGTACTTC.

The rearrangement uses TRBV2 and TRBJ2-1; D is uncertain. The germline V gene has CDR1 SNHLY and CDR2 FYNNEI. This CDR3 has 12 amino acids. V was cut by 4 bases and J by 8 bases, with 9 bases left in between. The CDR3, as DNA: TGTGCCAGCAGTGTCCAGTATCATGAGCAGTTCTTC. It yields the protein CASSVQYHEQFF.

This CDR3 is CASSLFGVGGARGNTIYF. The CDR3 DNA reads TGTGCCAGCAGTTTATTTGGTGTAGGAGGGGCCAGGGGAAACACCATATATTTT. The chain links TRBV28 to TRBJ1-3, with D possibly matching TRBD1 (5 bases). Trimming took 1 base from V and 4 from J, leaving 20 bases between them. The CDR3 is 18 amino acids. Germline CDR1 reads MDHEN; CDR2 reads SYDVKM.